Listed here is a single T cell receptor beta chain. This sample stems from a study of blood T cell repertoires in COVID-19. Clones were sequenced by immunoSEQ multiplex PCR, and TCRdb holds only the in-frame ones, with some missing. Among 150,000 or so clones listed, approximately 85% were seen once. The sequenced sample consisted of peripheral blood. This receptor was taken from a man aged 60 to 75 with COVID-19, enrolled during active disease.

The CDR3 loop reads CASSLQGNRFDYTF. The CDR3 nucleotides are TGTGCCAGCAGTCTACAGGGTAATCGTTTCGACTACACCTTC. The chain carries TRBV27 and TRBJ1-2; D perhaps matches TRBD1 (6 bases). The CDR3 extends over 14 amino acids. Germline loops: CDR1 MNHEY, CDR2 SMNVEV (reference sequence). V lost 5 bases, J lost 10 bases, and 20 bases lay in between.